This T cell receptor beta chain was captured in a study of HIV-infected patients and healthy controls. TCRdb re-called the 5' RACE reads through MiXCR, storing one row per CDR3 protein. The sample has 70,000 or so distinct CDR3 sequences; about a sixth are singletons. This clonotype was counted once. The CDR3 extends over 15 amino acids. V gave up 0 bases and J gave up 0 bases, with 6 bases separating them. Germline CDR1 and CDR2: SEHNR and FQNEAQ (reference sequence). The rearrangement links TRBV7-9 to TRBJ2-1; D unclear. Source material: CD4+ T cells from blood. This TCR came from a human donor in good health. The CDR3 protein is CASSLAESSYNEQFF. The CDR3, as DNA: TGTGCCAGCAGCTTAGCGGAGAGCTCCTACAATGAGCAGTTCTTC.